This T cell receptor (beta chain) was identified during a study of T cells in Graves' hyperthyroidism and ophthalmopathy. TCR beta CDR3 region amplification was performed from RNA transcripts. A set of HTBI primers served as the primers for a first-round RT-PCR of the TCR CDR3. Each CDR3 protein gets one entry after TCRdb re-called the multiplex PCR reads with MiXCR. The data hold 500,000 to 600,000 distinct CDR3 sequences, with just over 45% observed a single time. Germline lookup yields CDR1 SGHKS and CDR2 YYEKEE (reference sequence). The CDR3 contains 12 residues. This clonotype has a single count. The antigen is unknown. At one end, the junction sequence differs from germline, possibly due to a read error. Whole-study results and caveats: Stable hyperthyroidism was separated from ophthalmopathy by a model based on 13 V-J features.

For the diagnoses, clinical symptoms, serum thyroxine and TRAb, thyroid ultrasound and orbital computed tomography were used. This clonotype was sampled from a woman younger than 30 with Graves' hyperthyroidism. Sequencing was carried out using peripheral blood or thyroid tissue (not recorded which). This rearrangement joins TRBV5-5 to TRBJ2-7, with a possible D match to TRBD2 (5 bases). DNA for the CDR3: TGTGCCTGCAGCTTGGGGAGTGGCGAGCAGTACTTC. It translates to CACSLGSGEQYF.